Following are 23 T cell receptor beta chains from one sample sequenced in a study of human thymus T cells. Using immunoSEQ multiplex PCR, the repertoire was profiled, and TCRdb retains in-frame clones only, with some absent. The table records some 130,000 clones, around 94% of them present only once. Resections from corrective heart surgery supplied the thymus tissue. Specimen: thymus tissue. The origin of the receptors is a boy under two years old with a congenital heart defect but otherwise immunologically healthy.

This rearrangement joins TRBV27 to TRBJ2-3; 12 bases fit TRBD2. The CDR3 totals 16 residues. Trimming took 5 bases from V and 1 from J; bases not matched to a gene: 4. Germline CDR1 MNHEY, CDR2 SMNVEV (reference sequence). CDR3 residues: CASSLRTSGGTDTQYF. CDR3 nucleotides: TGTGCCAGCAGTCTCCGGACTAGCGGGGGCACAGATACGCAGTATTTT.

The rearrangement uses TRBV12-5 and TRBJ1-2; 7 bases match TRBD1. CDR1 and CDR2 (germline): LGHNT, FRNRAP. V was pared by 7 bases and J by 4 bases, with 9 bases of the junction left unmatched. The CDR3 loop spans 14 amino acids. The CDR3 region has the DNA TGTGCTAGTGCCGACCAACGACAGGGCTATGGCTACACCTTC. It encodes CASADQRQGYGYTF.

The V gene is TRBV30, the J gene TRBJ2-6; D ambiguous. V was cut by 3 bases and J by 0 bases, with 6 bases left in between. The germline V gene encodes CDR1 GTSNPN and CDR2 SVGIG (reference sequence). The CDR3 is 14 amino acids. The CDR3 reads CAWRRSSGANVLTF. Here the CDR3 DNA reads TGTGCCTGGAGGAGAAGCTCTGGGGCCAACGTCCTGACTTTC. The variable domain in full, completed from reference TRBV30 and TRBJ2-6, reads SQTIHQWPATLVQPVGSPLSLECTVEGTSNPNLYWYRQAAGRGLQLLFYSVGIGQISSEVPQNLSASRPQDRQFILSSKKLLLSDSGFYLCAWRRSSGANVLTFGAGSRLTVL.

The chain recombines TRBV5-6 with TRBJ2-7; 7 bases line up with TRBD2. The CDR3 has 12 amino acids. Trimming cost V 4 bases and J 2 bases; bases outside gene matches: 0. The germline gives CDR1 SGHDT, CDR2 YYEEEE. The CDR3 sequence: CASSGGAYEQYF. CDR3 nucleotides: TGTGCCAGCAGCGGGGGGGCCTACGAGCAGTACTTC.

This clone was recorded once. The chain joins TRBV11-2 to TRBJ1-2; the D is unclear. Germline loops: CDR1 SGHAT, CDR2 FQNNGV. The CDR3 sequence is 15 residues long. V was shortened by 3 bases and J by 3 bases, with 14 bases between the two germline ends. The CDR3 DNA reads TGTGCCAGCAGCTTTGTCAGCGGTCTATACTATGGCTACACCTTC. Translated: CASSFVSGLYYGYTF.

The chain links TRBV28 to TRBJ2-1, with a possible D match to TRBD1 (5 bases). From germline, CDR1 is MDHEN and CDR2 SYDVKM. The length of the CDR3 is 14 residues. Trimming removed 2 bases from V and 5 bases from J, with 10 bases in between. The CDR3 DNA reads TGTGCCAGCAGTTTAGAGGACAACCACAATGAGCAGTTCTTC. Translating it yields CASSLEDNHNEQFF.

This rearrangement joins TRBV7-3 to TRBJ2-3; 8 bases match TRBD1. CDR3 length: 14 amino acids. The V gene end was trimmed by 3 bases and the J gene end by 6 bases; junction bases not matched to a gene: 5. Germline assignment: CDR1 SGHTA and CDR2 FQGTGA. In nucleotides, the CDR3 is TGTGCCAGCAGCTTCGGGACAGGTGGGGATACGCAGTATTTT. It yields the protein CASSFGTGGDTQYF. The full variable domain, its missing parts supplied by reference TRBV7-3 and TRBJ2-3, is GAGVSQTPSNKVTEKGKYVELRCDPISGHTALYWYRQSLGQGPEFLIYFQGTGAADDSGLPNDRFFAVRPEGSVSTLKIQRTERGDSAVYLCASSFGTGGDTQYFGPGTRLTVL.

The chain links TRBV7-9 to TRBJ2-3; D is unresolved. Germline V gene data show CDR1 as SEHNR and CDR2 as FQNEAQ (reference sequence). The V gene lost 5 bases and the J gene lost 3 bases, with 6 bases spanning the gap. The CDR3 consists of 12 residues. The CDR3 here is CASSRATDTQYF. CDR3 bases: TGTGCCAGCAGCCGCGCAACAGATACGCAGTATTTT.

V gene TRBV6-1 combines with J gene TRBJ1-5; D gene uncertain. The CDR3 is made up of 14 amino acids. Trimming cost V 8 bases and J 2 bases, with 13 bases left between them. The germline V gene has CDR1 MNHNS and CDR2 SASEGT. The CDR3 loop is CASSLGIGNQPQHF. CDR3 DNA: TGTGCCAGCTCTCTCGGAATTGGCAATCAGCCCCAGCATTTT.

This sequence joins TRBV6-1 and TRBJ1-2, with D possibly TRBD1 on 6 matching bases. From germline, CDR1 is MNHNS and CDR2 SASEGT. This CDR3 contains 14 residues. Deletions cut 1 base from V and 4 bases from J, with 10 bases between. The chain's CDR3 is CASSEGGGLYGYTF. DNA for the CDR3: TGTGCCAGCAGTGAAGGTGGGGGCCTCTATGGCTACACCTTC.

V gene TRBV5-6 combines with J gene TRBJ2-3; D possibly uses TRBD1 or TRBD2 (5 bases each). The CDR3 spans 17 residues. Germline loops: CDR1 SGHDT, CDR2 YYEEEE. V dropped 3 bases and J dropped 2 bases, with 19 bases sitting between them. The CDR3 DNA follows: TGTGCCAGCAGCTCACAACCGGGACCTATTGTCACAGATACGCAGTATTTT. Translated: CASSSQPGPIVTDTQYF.

The rearrangement links TRBV2 to TRBJ1-6; tentatively, D is TRBD1 (6 bases). In germline, CDR1 is SNHLY, CDR2 FYNNEI. The CDR3 has 18 residues. V was shortened by 2 bases and J by 2 bases, with 16 bases between the two germline ends. CDR3 sequence (DNA): TGTGCCAGCAGTGAAATATGGGGGCGCGGTACCTATAATTCACCCCTCCACTTT. Its protein is CASSEIWGRGTYNSPLHF. Looking up the rest from reference TRBV2 and TRBJ1-6 gives the full variable domain: EPEVTQTPSHQVTQMGQEVILRCVPISNHLYFYWYRQILGQKVEFLVSFYNNEISEKSEIFDDQFSVERPDGSNFTLKIRSTKLEDSAMYFCASSEIWGRGTYNSPLHFGNGTRLTVT.

The CDR3 sequence: CAASSPGPSGETQYF. The DNA of the CDR3 is TGTGCCGCGTCCTCCCCGGGACCCAGCGGAGAGACCCAGTACTTC. V and J are TRBV10-3 and TRBJ2-5, with D perhaps TRBD1 or TRBD2 (5 bases each). The germline V gene encodes CDR1 ENHRY and CDR2 SYGVKD. The V gene lost 11 bases and the J gene lost 4 bases, with 23 bases spanning the gap. CDR3 length: 15 amino acids.

The genes are TRBV7-9 and TRBJ1-6; possible D gene TRBD1, 5 bases. This CDR3 has 17 residues. Germline lookup yields CDR1 SEHNR and CDR2 FQNEAQ (reference sequence). V shed 4 bases and J shed 6 bases, with 19 bases lying between them. The DNA of the CDR3 is TGTGCCAGCAGCTCCACAGCCCCGAGGGGTCTTAATTCACCCCTCCACTTT. It translates to CASSSTAPRGLNSPLHF.

The table lists this clone with a count of one. The chain carries TRBV7-6 and TRBJ1-3; no clear D gene. The CDR3 loop spans 17 amino acids. Germline CDR1 reads SGHVS; CDR2 reads FNYEAQ. The ends were cut back, 2 bases at V and 0 bases at J, with 14 bases in the middle. The CDR3 DNA reads as TGTGCCAGCAGCTTAAGTTGGGAAGGGAACTCTGGAAACACCATATATTTT. Its translation is CASSLSWEGNSGNTIYF.

The DNA for the CDR3 is TGCGCCAGCAGCCAACGTGACAGGGATCACGGCTACACCTTC. Amino acids: CASSQRDRDHGYTF. The rearrangement uses TRBV4-3 and TRBJ1-2; 7 positions agree with TRBD1. This CDR3 is 14 amino acids long. Per the germline V gene, CDR1 is LGHNA and CDR2 is YSLEER. Trimming took 2 bases from V and 8 from J; bases not matched to a gene: 8.

The rearrangement links TRBV18 to TRBJ2-7; 7 bases are shared with TRBD1. CDR3 length equals 13 residues. V trimming: 3 bases; J trimming: 6 bases; junction bases outside the gene matches: 5. Per germline, CDR1 KGHSH and CDR2 LQKENI. This CDR3 reads CASSPGDSGEQYF. In nucleotides, the CDR3 is TGTGCCAGCTCACCCGGGGACAGTGGCGAGCAGTACTTC.

Here the CDR3 DNA reads TGTGCCAGCGAGGGACAGCCTTATAGCAATCAGCCCCAGCATTTT. Residues: CASEGQPYSNQPQHF. The chain combines TRBV28 with TRBJ1-5, with 7 positions matching TRBD1. Germline assignment: CDR1 MDHEN and CDR2 SYDVKM. This CDR3 has 15 residues. The junction had 7 bases not matched to a gene; V was cut back by 8 bases and J by 0 bases.

This chain joins TRBV12-5 and TRBJ2-5, with a tentative D call TRBD1 (5 bases). The CDR3 consists of 14 residues. V lost 7 bases, J lost 6 bases, and 18 bases lay in between. Per germline, CDR1 LGHNT and CDR2 FRNRAP. CDR3 sequence: CASVVSGNLKTQYF. The CDR3 bases are TGTGCTAGTGTCGTATCAGGGAACTTGAAGACCCAGTACTTC.

V is TRBV4-3 and J is TRBJ1-3, with a weak D call TRBD1 (5 bases). This CDR3 is 16 amino acids long. V shed 7 bases and J shed 0 bases, with 16 bases lying between them. Germline V gene lookup returns CDR1 LGHNA and CDR2 YSLEER. The CDR3 sequence: CASKASTGHSGNTIYF. CDR3 coding DNA: TGCGCCAGCAAAGCAAGCACGGGGCACTCTGGAAACACCATATATTTT.

In DNA form, the CDR3 reads TGTGCTAGTGGTTTCGCCACCAGGGCGCGTAGCAATCAGCCCCAGCATTTT. Its protein product is CASGFATRARSNQPQHF. The chain recombines TRBV12-5 with TRBJ1-5; the D gene is possibly TRBD1 (5 bases). In germline, CDR1 is LGHNT, CDR2 FRNRAP. This CDR3 comprises 17 residues. Trimming shortened V by 3 bases and J by 0 bases, and 15 bases separated the two germline ends.

The J gene is TRBJ1-4, the V gene TRBV28; TRBD1 matches 12 bases. The V segment lost 6 bases and the J segment 7 bases; nucleotides outside the gene matches: 9. CDR1 MDHEN and CDR2 SYDVKM come from the germline V gene. This CDR3 is 16 amino acids long. The CDR3 here is CASRGTGGRVGEKLFF. The CDR3 bases are TGTGCCAGCAGGGGGACAGGGGGCCGGGTTGGTGAAAAACTGTTTTTT.

The chain recombines TRBV11-3 with TRBJ2-7, with 8 positions matching TRBD2. J was trimmed by 4 bases and V by 1 base; bases with no gene match: 3. From germline, CDR1 is SGHNT and CDR2 YENEEA. CDR3 length equals 14 residues. DNA of the CDR3: TGTGCCAGCAGCTTAGGCGGGGGGCATTACGAGCAGTACTTC. It encodes CASSLGGGHYEQYF.